The 30 T cell receptor beta chains presented below share a single source sample, sequenced in a study of Graves' ophthalmopathy and Graves' hyperthyroidism. Amplified TCR beta CDR3 regions were obtained using RNA transcripts as template. Second-round multiplex PCR came after first-round RT-PCR with HTBI primers. In TCRdb, the multiplex PCR reads were re-called with MiXCR into one record per CDR3 protein. This sample has a few hundred thousand distinct CDR3 sequences, with about 16% found just once. Material for sequencing was peripheral blood. These receptors all come from a young woman with Graves' ophthalmopathy.

This clonotype was recorded many times. The chain carries TRBV28 and TRBJ1-1, with 7 bases fitting TRBD1. This CDR3 contains 14 residues. Looked up from germline, CDR1 is MDHEN and CDR2 is SYDVKM. The V segment lost 4 bases and the J segment 7 bases; nucleotides outside the gene matches: 9. The CDR3 loop reads CASSYRGQLDEAFF. The CDR3 nucleotides are TGTGCCAGCAGTTACAGGGGCCAACTTGATGAAGCTTTCTTT.

This clonotype was seen ten or more times. V is TRBV5-1 and J is TRBJ1-2; 9 nucleotides match TRBD1. Per the germline V gene, CDR1 is SGHRS and CDR2 is YFSETQ. V was clipped by 4 bases and J by 5 bases; unmatched bases: 3. The CDR3 runs 13 residues. The CDR3 protein is CASSTGQGYGYTF. CDR3 bases: TGCGCCAGCAGCACGGGACAGGGTTATGGCTACACCTTC.

In its sample, this clonotype was seen many times. The V call is TRBV27, the J call TRBJ1-2; 7 positions match TRBD1. With 6 bases clipped from V and 7 bases from J, the junction kept 11 bases outside the gene matches. The germline gives CDR1 MNHEY, CDR2 SMNVEV (reference sequence). The CDR3 is 14 residues long. CDR3 protein: CASRKGDRPFGYTF. The CDR3 DNA reads TGTGCCAGCAGAAAAGGGGACAGACCTTTTGGCTACACCTTC.

This clonotype was observed at least ten times. The chain combines TRBV9 with TRBJ1-5; TRBD1 might be the D (5 bases). V lost 0 bases to trimming and J lost 2 bases, with 9 bases between them. Germline V CDR1 and CDR2: SGDLS, YYNGEE. This CDR3 spans 15 amino acids. CDR3 amino acids: CASSVGGWRNQPQHF. CDR3 in DNA: TGTGCCAGCAGCGTAGGGGGGTGGCGCAATCAGCCCCAGCATTTT.

This clonotype came up many times. The V call is TRBV27, the J call TRBJ1-1; D gene unclear. The CDR3 loop spans 14 amino acids. Germline values: CDR1 MNHEY, CDR2 SMNVEV (reference sequence). The germline V and J ends were trimmed by 2 bases and 0 bases, with 7 bases remaining between them. CDR3 sequence: CASSLQFMNTEAFF. The DNA for the CDR3 is TGTGCCAGCAGTTTACAGTTTATGAACACTGAAGCTTTCTTT.

This clonotype was counted many times. This chain connects TRBV18 to TRBJ1-1; D unclear. CDR1 is KGHSH, CDR2 LQKENI, per germline. V lost 5 bases and J lost 9, with 13 bases in between. The CDR3 is made up of 12 amino acids. As DNA, the CDR3 is TGTGCCAGCTCAACGGACCGGTGGAAAGCTTTCTTT. It encodes CASSTDRWKAFF.

The chain is built from TRBV6-2 or TRBV6-3 and TRBJ2-5, with TRBD1 as a possible D gene (5 bases). The CDR3 is made up of 15 amino acids. V gave up 6 bases and J gave up 0 bases, with 14 bases separating them. Germline loops: CDR1 MNHEY, CDR2 SVGEGT. CDR3 coding DNA: TGTGCCAGCAGAAATGGCTTGACAGACCAAGAGACCCAGTACTTC. Its protein is CASRNGLTDQETQYF.

This clonotype was observed many times. The V call is TRBV4-2, the J call TRBJ2-5; D gene uncertain. The V gene's germline CDR1 is LGHNA and CDR2 YNFKEQ. This CDR3 is built from 13 residues. The V gene lost 2 bases and the J gene lost 1 base, with 5 bases spanning the gap. In DNA form, the CDR3 reads TGTGCCAGCAGCCAACCGGTCCAAGAGACCCAGTACTTC. This encodes CASSQPVQETQYF.

This clonotype was recorded at least ten times. The chain combines TRBV5-1 with TRBJ1-1; no reliable D call. The germline CDR1 and CDR2 sequences are SGHRS and YFSETQ. This CDR3 region has 12 residues. The V end was cut by 3 bases, the J end by 8 bases, with 11 bases between. In nucleotides, the CDR3 is TGCGCCAGCAGCTCCTCAGGTCCCGAAGCTTTCTTT. The encoded protein is CASSSSGPEAFF.

There are a few counts of this clonotype. CDR3 bases: TGTGCCAGCAGCCCCTCCTTTGACCAGGCTGGAGGGACCCAGTACTTC. Encoded protein: CASSPSFDQAGGTQYF. This chain uses TRBV11-2 with TRBJ2-5, with D possibly being TRBD2 (5 bases). The germline CDR1 and CDR2 sequences are SGHAT and FQNNGV. The ends were cut back, 5 bases at V and 7 bases at J, with 23 bases in the middle. CDR3 length: 16 residues.

This clonotype was counted ten times or more. The chain combines TRBV12-3 or TRBV12-4 with TRBJ1-2, with a tentative D call TRBD1 (5 bases). The V end lost 1 base, the J end lost 5 bases, and 11 bases lay between the germline ends. CDR3 length: 14 amino acids. CDR3 loop: CASSLGQGWYGYTF. CDR3 DNA sequence: TGTGCCAGCAGTTTAGGGCAGGGATGGTATGGCTACACCTTC.

This clonotype was seen at least ten times. The V and J genes are TRBV7-9 and TRBJ1-1; D ambiguous. The CDR3 is 14 residues long. CDR1 is SEHNR, CDR2 FQNEAQ, per germline (reference sequence). The V and J ends lost 2 bases and 4 bases respectively, with 11 bases between them. In nucleotides, the CDR3 is TGTGCCAGCAGCTTAAACTTACTCGGCACTGAAGCTTTCTTT. Its protein is CASSLNLLGTEAFF.

This clonotype was observed at least ten times. The rearrangement uses TRBV29-1 and TRBJ2-7; possible D gene TRBD2, 6 bases. Trimming cost V 4 bases and J 2 bases, with 18 bases left between them. Looked up from germline, CDR1 is SQVTM and CDR2 is ANQGSEA. CDR3 length: 15 amino acids. The CDR3 sequence: CSVVSGGPKPYEQYF. The CDR3 DNA sequence: TGCAGCGTTGTTAGCGGAGGCCCAAAACCCTACGAGCAGTACTTC.

This clonotype has at least ten counts. V usage is TRBV20-1 and J usage is TRBJ1-6, with D tentatively TRBD1 (5 bases). Germline loops: CDR1 DFQATT, CDR2 SNEGSKA (reference sequence). This CDR3 is 17 amino acids long. V lost 2 bases and J lost 4, with 18 bases in between. CDR3 region: CSARKEEQDLYNSPLHF. In DNA form, the CDR3 reads TGCAGTGCTAGAAAAGAAGAACAGGACCTGTATAATTCACCCCTCCACTTT.

In this sample, this clonotype turned up many times. The rearrangement links TRBV28 to TRBJ2-6, with TRBD1 as a possible D gene (5 bases). Germline CDR1 and CDR2: MDHEN and SYDVKM. The CDR3 length is 15 residues. The ends were cut back, 3 bases at V and 4 bases at J, with 10 bases in the middle. The CDR3 here is CASSFQGLGANVLTF. CDR3 in DNA: TGTGCCAGCAGTTTCCAGGGTTTGGGGGCCAACGTCCTGACTTTC.

This clonotype was counted ten times or more. This chain uses TRBV20-1 with TRBJ2-7; D possibly uses TRBD1 or TRBD2 (5 bases each). Trimming cost V 3 bases and J 5 bases, with 17 bases left between them. The CDR3 runs 14 residues. Germline CDR1 reads DFQATT; CDR2 reads SNEGSKA (reference sequence). CDR3 nucleotide sequence: TGCAGTGCTAGGAGCGGCAGGGAAGTTCACGAGCAGTACTTC. Residues: CSARSGREVHEQYF.

The sample holds many counts of this clonotype. The chain has TRBV6-1 and TRBJ2-4; the D is unclear. Germline V gene data show CDR1 as MNHNS and CDR2 as SASEGT. Trimming shortened V by 6 bases and J by 3 bases, and 12 bases separated the two germline ends. The CDR3 is 14 residues long. CDR3 amino acids: CASSSGLIKNIQYF. CDR3 bases: TGTGCCAGCAGCTCCGGATTGATCAAAAACATTCAGTACTTC.

This clonotype was detected ten times or more. The V and J genes are TRBV9 and TRBJ2-5, with 12 bases aligning to TRBD2. Germline V gives CDR1 SGDLS, CDR2 YYNGEE. This CDR3 has 16 residues. Trimming took 7 bases from V and 7 from J; bases not matched to a gene: 14. Written as DNA, the CDR3 is TGTGCCAGCTCTTCTGGACTAGCGGGGCTCAAAGGGACCCAGTACTTC. This translates into CASSSGLAGLKGTQYF.

Here the CDR3 reads CASGFGGSGQGNNQPQHF. In DNA form, the CDR3 reads TGTGCTAGTGGTTTCGGGGGGTCCGGACAGGGAAACAATCAGCCCCAGCATTTT. This chain links TRBV12-5 with TRBJ1-5; 8 nucleotides match TRBD1. Germline CDR1 and CDR2: LGHNT and FRNRAP. The ends lost 3 bases at V and 3 bases at J; junction bases unmatched: 13. The CDR3 has 18 residues.

This clonotype was counted at least ten times. A read error may produce the germline difference seen at one junction end. The chain has TRBV6-2 or TRBV6-3 and TRBJ2-5, with D unresolved. CDR3 length: 11 residues. Germline V gives CDR1 MNHEY, CDR2 SVGEGT. The CDR3 DNA reads TGTGCCAGCAGTTACCTAACTATTTGGAACTTC. This sequence encodes CASSYLTIWNF.

The chain employs TRBV12-3 or TRBV12-4 and TRBJ2-3, with D possibly matching TRBD2 (6 bases). With 4 bases removed from V and 1 base from J, the gap between germline ends came to 12 bases. The CDR3 has 15 amino acids. This chain's CDR3 is CASSSLGLGTDTQYF. Here the CDR3 DNA reads TGTGCCAGCAGTTCTTTGGGACTGGGCACAGATACGCAGTATTTT.

This clonotype has ten or more counts. The chain links TRBV24-1 to TRBJ2-7, with D possibly being TRBD1 (6 bases). V gave up 4 bases and J gave up 2 bases, with 11 bases separating them. Per germline, CDR1 KGHDR and CDR2 SFDVKD. This CDR3 region has 14 residues. The CDR3 DNA reads as TGTGCCACCAGTGACTCCAGACAGGCCTACGAGCAGTACTTC. This gives the protein CATSDSRQAYEQYF.

The table lists this clonotype with many counts. The chain carries TRBV4-3 and TRBJ1-1, with D hard to call. CDR1 and CDR2 from the germline V gene are LGHNA and YSLEER. This CDR3 comprises 15 residues. Trimming took 0 bases from V and 4 from J, leaving 12 bases between them. Here the CDR3 reads CASSQDLAGGTEAFF. The CDR3 DNA sequence: TGCGCCAGCAGCCAAGATCTCGCCGGAGGCACTGAAGCTTTCTTT.

This clonotype was seen many times. This rearrangement joins TRBV9 to TRBJ1-1, with a possible D match to TRBD1 (6 bases). The CDR3 sequence is 12 residues long. Trimming pared 3 bases from V and 6 bases from J, leaving 9 bases between. Germline CDR1 is SGDLS and CDR2 is YYNGEE. The CDR3 DNA is TGTGCCAGCAGCGGAAGGACAGCTGAAGCTTTCTTT. Translated, it gives CASSGRTAEAFF.

The sample holds many counts of this clonotype. The chain employs TRBV19 and TRBJ2-2; D might be TRBD1 (5 bases). CDR1 LNHDA and CDR2 SQIVND come from the germline V gene (reference sequence). V was trimmed by 5 bases and J by 0 bases, leaving 16 bases between them. The CDR3 length is 17 residues. CDR3 region: CASSYGVGHANTGELFF. The DNA of the CDR3 is TGTGCCAGTAGTTATGGGGTCGGACACGCGAACACCGGGGAGCTGTTTTTT.

This clonotype was detected many times. A read error may produce the germline difference seen at one junction end. The rearrangement links TRBV5-4 to TRBJ1-1, with D perhaps TRBD1 (6 bases). This CDR3 comprises 12 residues. Germline CDR1 is SGHNT and CDR2 is YYREEE (reference sequence). In nucleotides, the CDR3 is TGTGCCAGCAGCCTAGGGGGTTTCGGGGAAACTTTT. It codes for CASSLGGFGETF.

This sequence joins TRBV6-1 and TRBJ1-1; tentative D call: TRBD1 (5 bases). Germline CDR1 reads MNHNS; CDR2 reads SASEGT. The CDR3 spans 14 residues. Trimming shortened V by 8 bases and J by 2 bases, and 15 bases separated the two germline ends. CDR3 sequence (DNA): TGTGCCAGCCAGGCACAGGCGAACAACACTGAAGCTTTCTTT. It specifies CASQAQANNTEAFF.

This clonotype was detected ten times or more. The chain joins TRBV5-1 to TRBJ2-7; 8 bases map to TRBD2. V lost 1 base to trimming and J lost 0 bases; unmatched junction nucleotides: 6. The germline gives CDR1 SGHRS, CDR2 YFSETQ. The CDR3 sequence is 16 residues long. DNA of the CDR3: TGCGCCAGCAGCTTGAGAGGAGCGGGAGTCTCCTACGAGCAGTACTTC. Translating gives CASSLRGAGVSYEQYF.

There are many counts of this clonotype. In this CDR3 the conserved last residue, phenylalanine or tryptophan, is missing, so a read error is likely. The V call is TRBV6-5, the J call TRBJ2-7, with D hard to call. Trimming shortened V by 2 bases and J by 0 bases, and 5 bases separated the two germline ends. This CDR3 spans 13 amino acids. Germline lookup yields CDR1 MNHEY and CDR2 SVGAGI. In DNA form, the CDR3 reads TGTGCCAGCAGTTACCCGAGCTCCTACGAGCAGTACTCC. This gives the protein CASSYPSSYEQYS.

This clonotype came up many times. The rearrangement uses TRBV7-2 and TRBJ2-7, with D possibly matching TRBD1 (8 bases). Trimming stripped 0 bases from V and 2 bases from J, with 14 bases between. The CDR3 is made up of 16 amino acids. The germline gives CDR1 SGHTA, CDR2 FQGNSA. As DNA, the CDR3 is TGTGCCAGCAGCTTAGCTACAGGGGGGGTTACCTACGAGCAGTACTTC. It codes for CASSLATGGVTYEQYF.